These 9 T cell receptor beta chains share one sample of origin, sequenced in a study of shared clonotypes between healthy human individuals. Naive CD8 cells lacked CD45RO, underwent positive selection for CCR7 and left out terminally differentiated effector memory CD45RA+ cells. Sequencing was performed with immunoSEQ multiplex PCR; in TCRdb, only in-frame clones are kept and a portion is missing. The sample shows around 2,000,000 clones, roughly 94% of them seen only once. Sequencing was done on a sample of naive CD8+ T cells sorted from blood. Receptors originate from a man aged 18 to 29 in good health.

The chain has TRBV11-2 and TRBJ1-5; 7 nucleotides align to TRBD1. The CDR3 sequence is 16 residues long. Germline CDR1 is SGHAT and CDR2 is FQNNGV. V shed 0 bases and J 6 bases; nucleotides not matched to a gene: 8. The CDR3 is CASSLDAQGFSQPQHF. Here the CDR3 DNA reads TGTGCCAGCAGCTTAGATGCACAGGGGTTTTCTCAGCCCCAGCATTTT. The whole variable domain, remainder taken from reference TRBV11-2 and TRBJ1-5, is EAGVAQSPRYKIIEKRQSVAFWCNPISGHATLYWYQQILGQGPKLLIQFQNNGVVDDSQLPKDRFSAERLKGVDSTLKIQPAKLEDSAVYLCASSLDAQGFSQPQHFGDGTRLSIL.

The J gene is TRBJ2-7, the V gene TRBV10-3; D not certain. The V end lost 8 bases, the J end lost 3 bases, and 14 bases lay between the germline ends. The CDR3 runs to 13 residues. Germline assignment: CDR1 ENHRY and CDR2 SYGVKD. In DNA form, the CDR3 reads TGTGCCATCGGACGCCCTCATAACTACGAGCAGTACTTC. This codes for CAIGRPHNYEQYF.

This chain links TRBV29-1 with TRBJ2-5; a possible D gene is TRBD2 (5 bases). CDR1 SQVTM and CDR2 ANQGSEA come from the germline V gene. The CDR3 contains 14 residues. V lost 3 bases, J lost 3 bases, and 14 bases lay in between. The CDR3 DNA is TGCAGCGTTGACCGGGGTGAGTGGGAAGAGACCCAGTACTTC. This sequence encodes CSVDRGEWEETQYF.

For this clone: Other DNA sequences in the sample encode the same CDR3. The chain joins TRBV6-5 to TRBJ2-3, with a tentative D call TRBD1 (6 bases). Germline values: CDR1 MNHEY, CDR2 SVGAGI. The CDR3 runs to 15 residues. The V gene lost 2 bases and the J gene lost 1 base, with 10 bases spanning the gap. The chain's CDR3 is CASSYTGSGTDTQYF. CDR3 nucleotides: TGTGCCAGCAGTTACACAGGGTCGGGCACAGATACGCAGTATTTT.

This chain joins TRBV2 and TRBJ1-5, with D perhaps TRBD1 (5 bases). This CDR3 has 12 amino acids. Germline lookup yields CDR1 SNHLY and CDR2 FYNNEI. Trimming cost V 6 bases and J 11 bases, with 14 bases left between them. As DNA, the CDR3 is TGTGCCAGCAGCCCCGACAGCCGGGCCCAGCATTTT. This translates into CASSPDSRAQHF.

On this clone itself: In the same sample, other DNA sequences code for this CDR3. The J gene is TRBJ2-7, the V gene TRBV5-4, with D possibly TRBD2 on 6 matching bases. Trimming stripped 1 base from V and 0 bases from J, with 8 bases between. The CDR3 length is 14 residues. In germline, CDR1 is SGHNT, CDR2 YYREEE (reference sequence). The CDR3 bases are TGTGCCAGCAGCTTGCGCGGGAACTCCTACGAGCAGTACTTC. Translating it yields CASSLRGNSYEQYF.

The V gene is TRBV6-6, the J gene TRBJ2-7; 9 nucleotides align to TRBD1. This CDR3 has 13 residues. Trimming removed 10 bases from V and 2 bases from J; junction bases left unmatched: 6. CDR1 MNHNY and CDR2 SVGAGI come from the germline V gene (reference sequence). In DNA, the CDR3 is TGTGCCACTCTGGGGGACAGGGCCTACGAGCAGTACTTC. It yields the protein CATLGDRAYEQYF.

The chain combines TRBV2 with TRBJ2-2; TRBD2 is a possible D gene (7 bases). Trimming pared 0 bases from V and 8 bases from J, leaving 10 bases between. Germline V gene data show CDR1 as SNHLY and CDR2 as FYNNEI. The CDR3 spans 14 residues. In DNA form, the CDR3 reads TGTGCCAGCAGTGAAGCAGCGGGGACAGGGGAGCTGTTTTTT. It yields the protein CASSEAAGTGELFF.

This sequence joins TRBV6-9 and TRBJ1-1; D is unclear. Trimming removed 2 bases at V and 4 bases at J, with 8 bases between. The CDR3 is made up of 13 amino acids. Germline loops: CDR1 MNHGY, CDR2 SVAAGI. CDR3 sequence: CASSYGPVTEAFF. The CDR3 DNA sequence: TGTGCCAGCAGTTATGGACCGGTCACTGAAGCTTTCTTT.